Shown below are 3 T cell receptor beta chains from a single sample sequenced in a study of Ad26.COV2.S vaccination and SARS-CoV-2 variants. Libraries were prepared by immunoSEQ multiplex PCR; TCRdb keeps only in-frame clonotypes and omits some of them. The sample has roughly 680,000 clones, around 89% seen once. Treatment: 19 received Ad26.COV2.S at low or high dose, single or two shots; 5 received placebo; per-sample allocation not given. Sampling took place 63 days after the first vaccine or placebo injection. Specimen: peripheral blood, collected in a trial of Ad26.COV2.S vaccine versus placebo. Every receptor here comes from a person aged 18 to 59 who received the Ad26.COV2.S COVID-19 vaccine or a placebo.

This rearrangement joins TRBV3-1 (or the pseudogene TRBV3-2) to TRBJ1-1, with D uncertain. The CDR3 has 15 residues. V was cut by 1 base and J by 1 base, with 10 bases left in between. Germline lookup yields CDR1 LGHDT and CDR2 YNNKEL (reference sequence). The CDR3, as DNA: TGTGCCAGCAGCCAAGGAACGGCCGCGAACACTGAAGCTTTCTTT. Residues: CASSQGTAANTEAFF.

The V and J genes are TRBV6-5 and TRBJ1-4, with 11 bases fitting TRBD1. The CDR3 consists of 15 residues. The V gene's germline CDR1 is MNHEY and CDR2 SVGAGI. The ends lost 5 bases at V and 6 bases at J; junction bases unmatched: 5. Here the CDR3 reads CASSPRTGGDEKLFF. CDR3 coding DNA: TGTGCCAGCAGTCCCCGGACAGGGGGCGATGAAAAACTGTTTTTT.

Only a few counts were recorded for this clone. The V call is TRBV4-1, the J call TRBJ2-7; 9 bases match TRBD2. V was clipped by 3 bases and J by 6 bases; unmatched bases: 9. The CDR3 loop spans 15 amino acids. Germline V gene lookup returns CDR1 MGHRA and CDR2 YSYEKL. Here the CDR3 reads CASSHRFGLASEQYF. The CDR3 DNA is TGCGCCAGCAGCCACCGTTTCGGACTAGCGAGCGAGCAGTACTTC.